These 5 T cell receptor beta chains share one sample of origin, sequenced in a study of tissue T cells after allogeneic stem cell transplantation. Clones were read by immunoSEQ multiplex PCR, and TCRdb kept only the in-frame ones, dropping some. Of more than 4,500 clones in the sample, roughly 47% were seen once. Time point noted: mouse harvest day 7 after allogeneic transplant. Each mouse received 10^7 T-cell-depleted marrow cells plus 10^6 splenic CD5+ T cells by tail vein. The sample was gut tissue. The receptors derive from a female BALB/c mouse given C57BL/6 T cells with graft-versus-host disease after an allogeneic hematopoietic cell transplant.

With regard to this clone: Gene names are the mouse ones. The read halts 1 residue ahead of the CDR3 end, with the missing end drawn from the germline J gene. This chain uses TRBV26 with TRBJ1-3; maybe TRBD1 (5 bases). CDR1 is KGHPV and CDR2 is FQNQEV in the germline V gene (reference sequence). CDR3 length: 14 residues. With 2 bases removed from V and 2 bases from J, the gap between germline ends came to 7 bases. The DNA read from the CDR3 is TGTGCCAGCAGTCTGCTGGGGGCTGGAAATACGCTCTAT. Amino acids: CASSLLGAGNTLY. The CDR3 as a whole reads CASSLLGAGNTLYF.

Concerning this clone itself: Germline and genes: mouse. Sequencing ends 1 residue short of the CDR3 end; the germline J gene provides the rest. The rearrangement uses TRBV12-2 and TRBJ2-5; a weak D match, TRBD2 (6 bases). Germline V gives CDR1 SGHLS, CDR2 HYDKME. This CDR3 comprises 15 residues. Trimming shortened V by 4 bases and J by 3 bases, and 16 bases separated the two germline ends. The part of the CDR3 DNA that was read is TGTGCCAGCTCCCCACGACTGGTTCGGCAAGACACCCAGTAC. It specifies CASSPRLVRQDTQY. The whole CDR3 sequence is CASSPRLVRQDTQYF.

With respect to this clone: Each gene name is a mouse one. The read halts 1 residue ahead of the CDR3 end, with the missing end drawn from the germline J gene. The V gene is TRBV26, the J gene TRBJ1-1; D perhaps matches TRBD1 (6 bases). CDR1 and CDR2 (germline): KGHPV, FQNQEV (reference sequence). V lost 4 bases and J 5 bases, leaving 8 bases between the germline ends. This CDR3 region has 12 residues. The CDR3 protein is CASSRGQTEVFF. The part of the CDR3 DNA that was read is TGTGCCAGCAGTCGCGGACAGACAGAAGTCTTC.

This clone occurred once. Mouse names are used for the genes. The CDR3 extends 1 residue past the end of the read, so its final part is completed from the germline J gene. The chain carries TRBV23 and TRBJ2-5; TRBD1 is the table's D call and was not checked against the DNA. The V gene's germline CDR1 is KGHTA and CDR2 FQNQQP. This CDR3 is built from 14 residues. The sequenced CDR3 bases are TGCTCCAGCAGTCCAACAATTAACCAAGACACCCAGTAC. Amino acid sequence: CSSSPTINQDTQY. The whole CDR3 protein reads CSSSPTINQDTQYF.

This clone has only a few counts. Mouse germline and gene names are used. CDR3 bases read: TGTGCCAGCAGTCTGTCGCAGGGGGCTGGGACAGAAGTCTTC. Translating it yields CASSLSQGAGTEVF. The entire CDR3 protein reads CASSLSQGAGTEVFF. The J gene is TRBJ1-1, the V gene TRBV26, with 8 bases that match TRBD1. The read ends 1 residue before the CDR3 terminus; that terminus is restored from the germline J gene. The CDR3 length is 15 residues. Germline loops: CDR1 KGHPV, CDR2 FQNQEV (reference sequence). Trimming cost V 0 bases and J 5 bases; bases outside gene matches: 5. The whole variable domain, filled in from reference TRBV26 and TRBJ1-1, reads NSKVIQTPRYLVKGQGQKAKMRCIPEKGHPVVFWYQQNKNNEFKFLINFQNQEVLQQIDMTEKRFSAECPSNSPCSLEIQSSEAGDSALYLCASSLSQGAGTEVFFGKGTRLTVV.